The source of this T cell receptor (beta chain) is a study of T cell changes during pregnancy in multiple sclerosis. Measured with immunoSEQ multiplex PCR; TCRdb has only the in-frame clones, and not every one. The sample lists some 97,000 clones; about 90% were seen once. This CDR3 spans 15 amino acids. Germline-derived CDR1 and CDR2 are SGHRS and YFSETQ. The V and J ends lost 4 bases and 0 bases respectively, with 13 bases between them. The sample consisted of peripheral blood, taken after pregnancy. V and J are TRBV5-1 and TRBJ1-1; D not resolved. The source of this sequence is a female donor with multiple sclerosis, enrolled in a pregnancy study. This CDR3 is CASSPAPGLNTEAFF. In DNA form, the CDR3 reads TGCGCCAGCAGCCCTGCCCCAGGCCTGAACACTGAAGCTTTCTTT.